What follows are 17 T cell receptor beta chains derived from one specimen sequenced in a study of cytomegalovirus exposure and HLA in healthy donors listed by TCRdb under 2017. Libraries were prepared through the immunoSEQ multiplex PCR assay. A mixture of 60 forward primers for TCR Vbeta segments and 13 reverse primers for TCR Jbeta segments was used in the multiplex PCR. This immuneACCESS table, as held by TCRdb, lists in-frame sequences with V and J called but not all clones. Of the missing ones, under half trace to an unresolved V gene in checked studies; the others have no known cause. This sample lists 110,000 or so clones; roughly four fifths were detected once. Clones ranked in the top ten supply 15% to 20% of the sample. Sequencing input: PBMCs. These receptors all come from a man aged 50 to 60 in good health and CMV-seropositive.

This clone was detected only a few times. The V and J genes are TRBV6-1 and TRBJ2-1, with D perhaps matching TRBD2 (7 bases). The germline CDR1 and CDR2 sequences are MNHNS and SASEGT. V was clipped by 2 bases and J by 3 bases, with 17 bases between them. The CDR3 consists of 17 residues. CDR3 DNA: TGTGCCAGCAGTGAATACTTAGGGGGGGGCCTCTACAATGAGCAGTTCTTC. This sequence encodes CASSEYLGGGLYNEQFF.

About this clone itself: The junction shows a germline mismatch at one end, possibly a read error. The J gene is TRBJ2-3, the V gene TRBV7-6; TRBD2 matches 11 bases. This CDR3 contains 17 residues. Germline assignment: CDR1 SGHVS and CDR2 FNYEAQ. The CDR3 is CASSPLAGGVSTGTQYF. CDR3 DNA: TGTGCCAGCAGCCCTCTAGCGGGGGGCGTTAGCACAGGTACGCAGTATTTT.

The chain recombines TRBV19 with TRBJ2-2, with TRBD1 matching 8 bases. J gave up 2 bases and V 10 bases, and 6 bases lay outside the gene matches. The CDR3 is 14 amino acids. CDR1 and CDR2 (germline): LNHDA, SQIVND (reference sequence). This chain's CDR3 is CATMDRVNTGELFF. The CDR3 DNA is TGTGCCACCATGGACAGGGTTAACACCGGGGAGCTGTTTTTT.

The J gene is TRBJ2-7, the V gene TRBV6-1; tentative D call: TRBD2 (5 bases). CDR3 length: 15 amino acids. V was trimmed by 6 bases and J by 4 bases, leaving 19 bases between them. The germline V gene encodes CDR1 MNHNS and CDR2 SASEGT. CDR3: CASRAPRGFRYEQYF. CDR3 DNA: TGTGCCAGCAGGGCCCCCCGAGGGTTTAGATACGAGCAGTACTTC.

The DNA of the CDR3 is TGTGCCAGCAGCTTAGCGTCTGGACTAGCGGAGTTATACGAGCAGTACTTC. This codes for CASSLASGLAELYEQYF. V usage is TRBV7-9 and J usage is TRBJ2-7; 10 nucleotides align to TRBD2. The CDR3 is 17 amino acids. Germline CDR1 reads SEHNR; CDR2 reads FQNEAQ (reference sequence). The ends lost 0 bases at V and 4 bases at J; junction bases unmatched: 9.

This clone was seen once. CDR3 coding DNA: TGTGCCAGTAGTATTAGGACAGGGGGTCGGTCCGGGGAGCTGTTTTTT. It encodes CASSIRTGGRSGELFF. The chain links TRBV19 to TRBJ2-2; 10 bases are a match to TRBD1. CDR3 length: 16 residues. Germline V lookup: CDR1 LNHDA, CDR2 SQIVND (reference sequence). Trimming took 3 bases from V and 6 from J; bases not matched to a gene: 7.

The chain joins TRBV7-9 to TRBJ1-2; no firm D call. The CDR3 totals 15 residues. Trimming cost V 5 bases and J 8 bases, with 21 bases left between them. CDR1 is SEHNR and CDR2 is FQNEAQ in the germline V gene (reference sequence). The CDR3 bases are TGTGCCAGCAGCCTCACCGGTCCGCGGATTATAGGCTACACCTTC. Protein product: CASSLTGPRIIGYTF.

The V call is TRBV25-1, the J call TRBJ1-6, with a weak D call TRBD1 (6 bases). V was cut by 4 bases and J by 7 bases, with 14 bases left in between. This CDR3 contains 15 residues. Germline-derived CDR1 and CDR2 are MGHDK and SYGVNS. CDR3 nucleotides: TGTGCCAGCAGTGGTTTTGGACAGACAAATTCACCCCTCCACTTT. This translates into CASSGFGQTNSPLHF.

This sequence joins TRBV2 and TRBJ2-7; 7 bases match TRBD1. In germline, CDR1 is SNHLY, CDR2 FYNNEI. This CDR3 is built from 15 residues. J lost 3 bases, V lost 4 bases, and 9 bases had no gene match. The CDR3 bases are TGTGCCAGCAGTGCTGGGACAGCCCCTCACTACGAGCAGTACTTC. Translating gives CASSAGTAPHYEQYF.

This clone was recorded a few times. This chain connects TRBV7-2 to TRBJ2-3; D possibly corresponds to TRBD2 (6 bases). Germline V gene lookup returns CDR1 SGHTA and CDR2 FQGNSA. The CDR3 has 14 residues. V lost 0 bases and J lost 6, with 10 bases in between. CDR3 coding DNA: TGTGCCAGCAGCTTAGCCGGGACTTCGGATACGCAGTATTTT. Encoded protein: CASSLAGTSDTQYF.

This clone was recorded only once. The chain employs TRBV7-9 and TRBJ2-5, with 7 bases lining up with TRBD1. The DNA matches TRBJ2-7 better at its end, which makes the J call doubtful. The CDR3 sequence is 11 residues long. Germline V lookup: CDR1 SEHNR, CDR2 FQNEAQ (reference sequence). The CDR3 sequence: CASIQGDEQYF. The CDR3 DNA is TGTGCCAGCATCCAGGGGGACGAGCAGTACTTC.

V is TRBV9 and J is TRBJ2-5; TRBD2 aligns across 13 bases. Germline V CDR1 and CDR2: SGDLS, YYNGEE. This CDR3 is 17 amino acids long. V trimming: 4 bases; J trimming: 2 bases; junction bases outside the gene matches: 8. The CDR3 loop is CASSTRTSGSWQETQYF. The CDR3 nucleotides read TGTGCCAGCAGCACCCGGACTAGCGGGAGCTGGCAAGAGACCCAGTACTTC.

The chain carries TRBV29-1 and TRBJ1-1; D not resolved. The CDR3 is 11 residues long. V was trimmed by 6 bases and J by 7 bases, leaving 12 bases between them. Germline CDR1 and CDR2: SQVTM and ANQGSEA. The CDR3 region has the DNA TGCAGCGTCCCAGAGGGCAGTGAAGCTTTCTTT. This encodes CSVPEGSEAFF.

The chain has TRBV7-2 and TRBJ1-1; D is ambiguous. V lost 2 bases, J lost 0 bases, and 13 bases lay in between. The CDR3 runs 16 residues. Germline V gives CDR1 SGHTA, CDR2 FQGNSA. Here the CDR3 reads CASSLSWNTVNTEAFF. The CDR3 coding sequence is TGTGCCAGCAGCTTATCCTGGAATACAGTGAACACTGAAGCTTTCTTT. Supplemented by reference TRBV7-2 and TRBJ1-1, the full variable domain reads GAGVSQSPSNKVTEKGKDVELRCDPISGHTALYWYRQSLGQGLEFLIYFQGNSAPDKSGLPSDRFSAERTGGSVSTLTIQRTQQEDSAVYLCASSLSWNTVNTEAFFGQGTRLTVV.

The genes are TRBV6-5 and TRBJ1-6, with unresolved D. Germline V gene data show CDR1 as MNHEY and CDR2 as SVGAGI. The V end lost 4 bases, the J end lost 5 bases, and 3 bases lay between the germline ends. This CDR3 has 12 amino acids. The CDR3: CASSFNNSPLHF. DNA of the CDR3: TGTGCCAGCAGTTTCAATAATTCACCCCTCCACTTT.

The rearrangement uses TRBV21-1 and TRBJ2-1; TRBD2 was called by the table and not checked on the DNA. TRBV21-1 is a listed pseudogene. The CDR3 contains 16 residues. The CDR3 nucleotides are TGTGCCAGCAGCAAAGCCGGGTCTACCTCCTACAATGAGCAGTTCTTC. Protein sequence: CASSKAGSTSYNEQFF.

This rearrangement joins TRBV10-1 to TRBJ2-1; 10 bases are shared with TRBD2. Looked up from germline, CDR1 is WNHNN and CDR2 is SYGVQD (reference sequence). With 0 bases clipped from V and 3 bases from J, the junction kept 5 bases outside the gene matches. This CDR3 has 17 amino acids. CDR3 region: CASSESEASGSYNEQFF. The CDR3 DNA sequence: TGCGCCAGCAGTGAGTCGGAGGCTAGCGGGAGCTACAATGAGCAGTTCTTC.